This T cell receptor (beta chain) was obtained from a study of blood T cell repertoires in COVID-19. Background on the study: Collection of acute and convalescent COVID-19 samples took place in the United States, Italy and Spain. PBMCs, B-cell-depleted T cells, or T cells provided the cDNA or gDNA that made up the material.

Germline trimming cut 0 bases from V and 2 bases from J; bases unmatched to any gene: 19. This CDR3 is 21 amino acids long. Germline values: CDR1 LGHNA, CDR2 YSLEER. Authors' data handling: Amplification from reference gene primers served as the basis for estimated nucleated cell counts. Sequencing used immunoSEQ multiplex PCR; TCRdb keeps in-frame clones, though not all of them. V, J and clone size reflect that table, while D and trimming were determined from the DNA. In the table there are over 200,000 clones, around 80% of which are singletons. The chain uses TRBV4-3 and TRBJ2-7, with 10 positions matching TRBD1. This sequence originates from a middle-aged man who had recovered from COVID-19. The sequencing sample was made of peripheral blood. CDR3 coding DNA: TGCGCCAGCAGCCAAGAGTTGGTCCGCAGGGGGGGGACAGGGGTTACCTACGAGCAGTACTTC. Amino acid sequence: CASSQELVRRGGTGVTYEQYF.